A selection of T cell receptor beta chains follows, all from one sample in a study of blood T cell repertoires in COVID-19. The method was immunoSEQ multiplex PCR; TCRdb's version includes in-frame clones alone and lacks a portion of them. The table has around 30,000 clones, approximately 77% seen once. Material: peripheral blood. Receptors were obtained from a human donor in a cohort sampled during active COVID-19. Each CDR3 is given with its conserved first and last residue. The order of the fields is V gene, J gene, CDR3 protein.

>TRBV18|TRBJ2-1
CASSRDRSSYNEQFF
>TRBV4-2|TRBJ2-3
CASSRELAGGADTQYF
>TRBV6-6|TRBJ1-5
CASSTGGYSNQPQHF
>TRBV29-1|TRBJ1-2
CSVAGVGYTF
>TRBV28|TRBJ1-6
CAITTRGSSNSPLHF
>TRBV7-2|TRBJ2-3
CASSLDGIPADTQYF
>TRBV4-2|TRBJ2-2
CASSKDRVGELFF
>TRBV7-2|TRBJ1-5
CASSPRQGNQPQHF
>TRBV5-1|TRBJ2-7
CASSLVQNTYEQYF
>TRBV6-1|TRBJ2-3
CASSDTSVDTQYF
>TRBV5-6|TRBJ2-7
CASSPGDRVWEQYF
>TRBV29-1|TRBJ2-7
CSTGPGTSGRPRYEQYF
>TRBV19|TRBJ1-1
CASSIFPQGWYTEAFF
>TRBV5-1|TRBJ2-1
CASKPHGTGGYNEQFF
>TRBV15|TRBJ2-5
CATSASKTGQETQYF